Presented here are 7 T cell receptor beta chains from one specimen sequenced in a study of T cell repertoires in cytomegalovirus infection. Using its own MiXCR run on the reads, TCRdb lists one record per CDR3 protein. Among some 450,000 distinct CDR3 sequences, approximately 31% were seen once, and the ten largest hold roughly 15%. Sequenced sample: PBMCs. All receptors come from a human donor in good health (CMV status not recorded). Some clones in this sample may be carry-over from other donors' samples.

This sequence joins TRBV12-3 or TRBV12-4 and TRBJ2-3; 10 nucleotides align to TRBD2. The V and J ends lost 6 bases and 4 bases, in that order; junction bases with no gene match: 7. The CDR3 is made up of 15 amino acids. The CDR3 loop is CASSRSGGAPDTQYF. The CDR3 nucleotides are TGTGCCAGCAGCAGAAGCGGGGGGGCCCCAGATACGCAGTATTTT.

The chain employs TRBV6-4 and TRBJ1-2, with 8 nucleotides matching TRBD1. CDR3 length equals 16 residues. Trimming took 2 bases from V and 6 from J; bases not matched to a gene: 11. The germline V gene has CDR1 MRHNA and CDR2 SNTAGT. CDR3 DNA sequence: TGTGCCAGCAGTGACGACCCTGGGACAGGCGCGGATGGCTACACCTTC. Translating gives CASSDDPGTGADGYTF.

This clonotype was picked up many times. The CDR3 loop reads CASSLATHRQGRTGTEAFF. CDR3 sequence (DNA): TGTGCCAGCAGCTTAGCGACCCATAGACAGGGAAGGACTGGGACTGAAGCTTTCTTT. The chain links TRBV7-9 to TRBJ1-1; 7 bases fit TRBD1. The CDR3 length is 19 residues. Trimming removed 0 bases from V and 5 bases from J; junction bases left unmatched: 18. In germline, CDR1 is SEHNR, CDR2 FQNEAQ (reference sequence).

This clonotype was detected only once. One junction end does not reproduce the germline sequence, and a read error may be involved. This sequence joins TRBV7-7 and TRBJ2-5; 11 positions match TRBD1. This CDR3 is built from 16 residues. CDR1 and CDR2 from the germline V gene are SSHAT and FNYEAQ (reference sequence). The chain's CDR3 is CASSQYPGQGEETQYF. CDR3 DNA: TGTGCTAGCAGCCAGTACCCGGGACAGGGGGAAGAGACCCAGTACTTC.

Concerning this clonotype: A much larger clone differs by one base, so this may be a read error. V and J are TRBV7-4 and TRBJ1-1; D is ambiguous. Germline V CDR1 and CDR2: SGHVT, SQSDAQ. This CDR3 is 14 amino acids long. The CDR3 protein is CASSLEVRTTDAFF. The CDR3 DNA reads as TGTGCCAGCAGCTTAGAGGTGAGGACCACTGATGCTTTCTTT.

In its sample, this clonotype was seen many times. The chain has TRBV4-1 and TRBJ1-1; D uncertain. The CDR3 runs 14 residues. CDR1 MGHRA and CDR2 YSYEKL come from the germline V gene. The V gene lost 1 base and the J gene lost 5 bases, with 11 bases spanning the gap. The CDR3 loop reads CASSQAAGRTEAFF. The CDR3 DNA follows: TGCGCCAGCAGCCAAGCCGCAGGACGGACTGAAGCTTTCTTT.

This clonotype was counted a few times. The CDR3 loop is CASIKDGGNTEAFF. The CDR3 DNA reads as TGTGCCAGCATCAAGGATGGGGGTAACACTGAAGCTTTCTTT. This rearrangement joins TRBV6-2 or TRBV6-3 to TRBJ1-1, with D possibly being TRBD1 (5 bases). The germline V gene encodes CDR1 MNHEY and CDR2 SVGEGT. CDR3 length: 14 residues. The V end was cut by 7 bases, the J end by 2 bases, with 14 bases between.